Listed below are T cell receptor beta chains from one sample, sequenced in a study of post-analysis software for immune sequencing data. TCRdb recomputed calls from the PCR reads with MiXCR, one row per CDR3 protein. This sample has fewer than 900,000 distinct CDR3 sequences; under 60% occur once, and the top ten carry approximately 4.4%. The sample taken for sequencing was blood. Receptors were obtained from a girl aged 10-17 years with multiple sclerosis. CDR3s include the opening cysteine and the closing phenylalanine or tryptophan. Each record gives: clone size, J gene, V gene, D gene, CDR3 protein, CDR3 DNA. The D gene is left open where the match is weak. Clone size, where shown, is once, few, many, or a class for clones that have expanded.

>once|TRBJ1-2|TRBV25-1|.
CASSEKGKRIGYTF
TGTGCCAGCAGTGAAAAGGGCAAAAGAATAGGCTACACCTTC
>many|TRBJ2-5|TRBV18|TRBD2
CASSPGLAGEETQYF
TGTGCCAGCTCACCCGGTCTAGCGGGGGAAGAGACCCAGTACTTC
>once|TRBJ1-5|TRBV7-9|.
CASSLDIGVRGQPQHF
TGTGCCAGCAGCTTAGATATCGGGGTTCGTGGCCAGCCCCAGCATTTT
>.|TRBJ2-1|TRBV5-5|TRBD2
CASSLAGGSTYNEQFF
TGTGCCAGCAGCTTGGCTGGCGGGAGCACCTACAATGAGCAGTTCTTC
>.|TRBJ2-3|TRBV7-2|.
CASSLGPGRDTQYF
TGTGCCAGCAGCTTAGGCCCAGGGCGGGATACGCAGTATTTT
>few|TRBJ2-7|TRBV5-6|TRBD1
CASSPGQGVREQYF
TGTGCCAGCAGCCCGGGACAGGGGGTTCGCGAGCAGTACTTC
>few|TRBJ2-1|TRBV7-9|TRBD2
CASSSQLADNYNEQFF
TGTGCCAGCAGCTCACAACTAGCGGACAACTACAATGAGCAGTTCTTC
>.|TRBJ2-5|TRBV29-1|TRBD2
CSGLPGGQETQYF
TGCAGCGGACTTCCGGGGGGGCAAGAGACCCAGTACTTC
>few|TRBJ2-4|TRBV20-1|TRBD2
CSAPIIAGKAKNIQYF
TGCAGTGCTCCCATCATAGCGGGAAAAGCCAAAAACATTCAGTACTTC
>.|TRBJ2-1|TRBV5-1|TRBD2
CASSPQGGLEYYNEQFF
TGCGCCAGCAGCCCCCAGGGTGGACTAGAATACTACAATGAGCAGTTCTTC
>few|TRBJ1-2|TRBV29-1|TRBD1
CSARTGQGNGEYGYTF
TGCAGCGCCCGAACCGGACAGGGGAACGGAGAGTATGGCTACACCTTC
>once|TRBJ2-3|TRBV20-1|.
CSASRAVGERADTQYF
TGCAGTGCTAGTAGGGCCGTAGGGGAGAGAGCAGATACGCAGTATTTT
>.|TRBJ1-5|TRBV6-6|.
CASSYQFNQPQHF
TGTGCCAGCAGTTATCAGTTCAATCAGCCCCAGCATTTT
>few|TRBJ2-3|TRBV3-1|TRBD2
CASSRGLAGVRDTQYF
TGTGCCAGCAGCCGGGGCCTAGCGGGAGTTAGAGATACGCAGTATTTT
>few|TRBJ2-5|TRBV6-1|.
CASSEGRIETQYF
TGTGCCAGCAGTGAAGGCAGAATCGAGACCCAGTACTTC
>.|TRBJ2-7|TRBV27|.
CASSLVQSPSREQYF
TGTGCCAGCAGTTTGGTCCAATCCCCCTCACGCGAGCAGTACTTC
>.|TRBJ2-1|TRBV29-1|TRBD1
CNVELAGGEQFF
TGCAACGTTGAGCTGGCAGGGGGTGAGCAGTTCTTC
>.|TRBJ2-3|TRBV20-1|TRBD1
CSAGDRELPDTQYF
TGCAGTGCTGGCGACAGGGAACTTCCAGATACGCAGTATTTT
>.|TRBJ2-1|TRBV20-1|.
CSARYLEQFF
TGCAGTGCTCGCTACCTGGAGCAGTTCTTC
>few|TRBJ1-1|TRBV29-1|TRBD1
CSAGQGSVGNTEAFF
TGCAGCGCTGGACAGGGTTCGGTGGGGAACACTGAAGCTTTCTTT
>.|TRBJ2-3|TRBV20-1|TRBD2
CSARDPLTSGVYTDTQYF
TGCAGTGCTAGAGACCCCTTGACTAGCGGAGTCTACACAGATACGCAGTATTTT
>few|TRBJ2-7|TRBV4-1|TRBD1
CASSQDGDRGFYEQYF
TGCGCCAGCAGCCAAGATGGGGACAGGGGGTTCTACGAGCAGTACTTC
>.|TRBJ1-4|TRBV11-2|.
CASSLGSPRNITNEKLFF
TGTGCCAGCAGCTTAGGGAGTCCCAGGAACATAACTAATGAAAAACTGTTTTTT
>.|TRBJ1-6|TRBV7-2|.
CASSLALSSARSNSPLHF
TGTGCCAGCAGCTTAGCTCTAAGCAGCGCGAGGAGTAATTCACCCCTCCACTTT
>few|TRBJ2-1|TRBV20-1|.
CSARGLLSSYNEQFF
TGCAGTGCTAGAGGACTCCTGAGCTCCTACAATGAGCAGTTCTTC
>.|TRBJ2-6|TRBV29-1|.
CSVDAVVQGANVLTF
TGCAGCGTTGACGCGGTAGTACAAGGGGCCAACGTCCTGACTTTC
>many|TRBJ2-7|TRBV7-8|.
CASSRSWENSYEQYF
TGTGCCAGCAGCCGAAGCTGGGAGAACTCCTACGAGCAGTACTTC
>few|TRBJ2-3|TRBV30|.
CAWTFGDTQYF
TGTGCCTGGACTTTTGGGGATACGCAGTATTTT
>.|TRBJ2-5|TRBV20-1|.
CSTSTGRGGETQYF
TGCAGCACCTCGACTGGCCGTGGAGGAGAGACCCAGTACTTC
>.|TRBJ1-2|TRBV7-9|TRBD1
CASSRDRPYGYTF
TGTGCCAGCAGCAGGGACAGGCCCTATGGCTACACCTTC
>.|TRBJ1-2|TRBV20-1|.
CSARGHGSRGSGYTF
TGCAGTGCTAGAGGTCATGGATCCAGGGGTTCTGGCTACACCTTC
>.|TRBJ1-2|TRBV20-1|.
CSARDPPNYGYTF
TGCAGTGCTAGAGATCCCCCTAACTATGGCTACACCTTC
>few|TRBJ2-1|TRBV5-5|.
CASSLDGGQFF
TGTGCCAGCAGCTTGGACGGGGGGCAGTTCTTC
>few|TRBJ2-1|TRBV27|TRBD1
CASSLRQGAYEQFF
TGTGCCAGCAGTTTACGGCAGGGGGCCTATGAGCAGTTCTTC
>.|TRBJ2-5|TRBV4-3|.
CASSQDLLAGETQYF
TGCGCCAGCAGCCAAGATCTACTGGCCGGTGAGACCCAGTACTTC
>.|TRBJ1-2|TRBV2|TRBD1
CASSVRQGDGYTF
TGTGCCAGCAGTGTGCGACAGGGTGATGGCTACACCTTC
>.|TRBJ2-3|TRBV20-1|.
CSASEVDTQYF
TGCAGTGCTAGTGAGGTAGATACGCAGTATTTT
>once|TRBJ2-7|TRBV20-1|.
CSARDRDYEQYF
TGCAGTGCTAGAGACCGGGATTACGAGCAGTACTTC
>few|TRBJ2-1|TRBV6-2/TRBV6-3|TRBD2
CASRFKSGGAIDEQFF
TGTGCCAGCAGATTTAAAAGCGGGGGGGCCATCGATGAGCAGTTCTTC
>.|TRBJ2-1|TRBV11-3|.
CASSLEGTQPYNEQFF
TGTGCCAGCAGCTTAGAGGGGACACAACCCTACAATGAGCAGTTCTTC
>few|TRBJ1-5|TRBV12-3/TRBV12-4|TRBD1
CASSFVLGRTGQAPIANQPQHF
TGTGCCAGCAGTTTTGTCCTTGGTCGGACGGGACAGGCCCCAATAGCAAATCAGCCCCAGCATTTT
>few|TRBJ2-4|TRBV20-1|.
CSASGGGYIQYF
TGCAGTGCTAGCGGGGGTGGATACATTCAGTACTTC
>.|TRBJ2-1|TRBV6-5|TRBD2
CASSQTGTSVYNEQFF
TGTGCCAGCAGTCAAACCGGGACTAGCGTTTACAATGAGCAGTTCTTC
>.|TRBJ1-6|TRBV12-3/TRBV12-4|.
CASSLGPRVQNSPLHF
TGTGCCAGCAGTTTGGGTCCAAGGGTGCAAAATTCACCCCTCCACTTT
>.|TRBJ1-2|TRBV29-1|.
CSAGGGNYGYTF
TGCAGCGCTGGTGGGGGAAACTATGGCTACACCTTC
>few|TRBJ2-7|TRBV3-1|.
CASSQDLQLQQEQYF
TGTGCCAGCAGCCAAGATCTCCAGCTTCAGCAAGAGCAGTACTTC
>.|TRBJ2-5|TRBV11-2|TRBD2
CASSLAGTSGAKTQYF
TGTGCCAGCAGCTTAGCCGGGACTAGCGGGGCAAAGACCCAGTACTTC
>.|TRBJ2-3|TRBV6-1|.
CASSEAPSARGVYSTDTQYF
TGTGCCAGCAGTGAAGCGCCCTCTGCGCGGGGAGTCTATAGCACAGATACGCAGTATTTT
>few|TRBJ2-7|TRBV12-3/TRBV12-4|.
CASSSLWDLGEQYF
TGTGCCAGCAGTTCCCTTTGGGACCTGGGCGAGCAGTACTTC
>.|TRBJ2-3|TRBV20-1|.
CSARGPVSTDTQYF
TGCAGTGCCCGAGGACCCGTAAGCACAGATACGCAGTATTTT